The next 18 T cell receptor beta chains were all read from a single sample in a study of cytomegalovirus exposure and HLA in healthy donors. 13 Jbeta primers and 60 Vbeta primers were used for the PCR. Some clones are missing from TCRdb's copy, which holds only in-frame ones; the method was immunoSEQ multiplex PCR. The sample lists about 150,000 clones; around 72% were seen once. Sequences were obtained from PBMCs. The origin of the receptors is a man aged 18 to 35 in good health and CMV-seronegative.

The chain has TRBV2 and TRBJ2-5, with D possibly being TRBD2 (5 bases). The CDR3 is made up of 11 amino acids. CDR1 is SNHLY and CDR2 is FYNNEI in the germline V gene. V lost 8 bases and J 7 bases, leaving 11 bases between the germline ends. CDR3 DNA: TGTGCCAGCCCTGGAGGAGGGACCCAGTACTTC. Translated, it gives CASPGGGTQYF.

In this sample, this clone turned up a few times. The chain employs TRBV6-5 and TRBJ2-3; TRBD1 is a possible D gene (6 bases). V shed 0 bases and J shed 5 bases, with 12 bases lying between them. The CDR3 sequence is 15 residues long. Germline CDR1 MNHEY, CDR2 SVGAGI. CDR3: CASSYSDSRGDTQYF. DNA of the CDR3: TGTGCCAGCAGTTACTCGGACTCCAGGGGAGATACGCAGTATTTT.

This clone was recorded a few times. The chain joins TRBV5-8 to TRBJ2-4; D possibly corresponds to TRBD1 (6 bases). CDR3 length equals 16 residues. The germline V and J ends were trimmed by 0 bases and 0 bases, with 10 bases remaining between them. Per the germline V gene, CDR1 is SGHTS and CDR2 is YDEGEE. The CDR3 here is CASSLAGAPAKNIQYF. DNA of the CDR3: TGTGCCAGCAGCTTGGCAGGGGCTCCAGCCAAAAACATTCAGTACTTC.

This chain connects TRBV19 to TRBJ1-1; 8 bases match TRBD1. V shed 2 bases, J shed 5 bases, and the junction held 4 bases outside the gene matches. The germline V gene has CDR1 LNHDA and CDR2 SQIVND (reference sequence). The CDR3 spans 14 residues. This chain's CDR3 is CASSIRQGFTEAFF. Written as DNA, the CDR3 is TGTGCCAGTAGTATAAGACAGGGGTTTACTGAAGCTTTCTTT. The complete variable domain, with remaining parts taken from reference TRBV19 and TRBJ1-1, reads DGGITQSPKYLFRKEGQNVTLSCEQNLNHDAMYWYRQDPGQGLRLIYYSQIVNDFQKGDIAEGYSVSREKKESFPLTVTSAQKNPTAFYLCASSIRQGFTEAFFGQGTRLTVV.

The V and J genes are TRBV5-1 and TRBJ2-1, with 14 bases fitting TRBD2. The CDR3 is 17 residues long. V was clipped by 3 bases and J by 9 bases; unmatched bases: 11. Germline V lookup: CDR1 SGHRS, CDR2 YFSETQ. CDR3 sequence (DNA): TGCGCCAGCAGCTATTTGACTAGCGGGAGGGCCGCGGGTGAGCAGTTCTTC. It yields the protein CASSYLTSGRAAGEQFF.

The CDR3 coding sequence is TGTGCCAGCGACAGGGGTTTAGGGTCCTGGGGGACCCAGCATTTT. This encodes CASDRGLGSWGTQHF. The chain couples TRBV6-1 to TRBJ1-5, with 8 bases lining up with TRBD1. The CDR3 consists of 15 residues. V shed 8 bases, J shed 11 bases, and the junction held 17 bases outside the gene matches. Germline values: CDR1 MNHNS, CDR2 SASEGT.

To note about this clone: Other DNA sequences in this specimen translate into the identical CDR3. The chain's CDR3 is CASGLLLRTGSVEGYTF. The CDR3 nucleotides are TGTGCTAGTGGTTTGCTCCTGAGGACAGGGTCCGTCGAAGGCTACACCTTC. The chain uses TRBV12-5 and TRBJ1-2; 8 nucleotides match TRBD1. V shed 2 bases and J 8 bases; nucleotides not matched to a gene: 16. CDR1 LGHNT and CDR2 FRNRAP come from the germline V gene. The length of the CDR3 is 17 residues.

The V call is TRBV19, the J call TRBJ2-1; TRBD2 matches at 7 bases. V lost 9 bases, J lost 0 bases, and 2 bases stayed unmatched. The germline V gene has CDR1 LNHDA and CDR2 SQIVND (reference sequence). This CDR3 is 13 amino acids long. The CDR3 loop is CASGRSSYNEQFF. CDR3 bases: TGTGCCAGCGGGAGGAGCTCCTACAATGAGCAGTTCTTC.

This clone was seen just once. The genes are TRBV7-2 and TRBJ2-1, with 10 bases fitting TRBD2. V shed 5 bases, J shed 14 bases, and the junction held 6 bases outside the gene matches. Per the germline V gene, CDR1 is SGHTA and CDR2 is FQGNSA. The CDR3 totals 12 residues. The CDR3 DNA is TGTGCCAGCAGCCGCGGGAGCGGGAGGGAGTTCTTC. This codes for CASSRGSGREFF.

V usage is TRBV7-2 and J usage is TRBJ2-7; D is perhaps TRBD2 (9 bases). The CDR3 length is 17 residues. Trimming took 6 bases from V and 7 from J, leaving 28 bases between them. In germline, CDR1 is SGHTA, CDR2 FQGNSA. The CDR3 protein is CASRKDRVGSGRVEQYF. The CDR3 bases are TGTGCCAGCAGGAAGGACAGGGTGGGTAGCGGGAGAGTTGAGCAGTACTTC.

This sequence joins TRBV5-5 and TRBJ2-5; 7 bases line up with TRBD2. Germline V CDR1 and CDR2: SGHKS, YYEKEE (reference sequence). This CDR3 is built from 15 residues. V dropped 3 bases and J dropped 4; count of bases not matched to a gene: 9. CDR3 bases: TGTGCCAGCAGCTGGGGGGGAGTTTCGGGAGAGACCCAGTACTTC. Encoded protein: CASSWGGVSGETQYF.

V is TRBV5-1 and J is TRBJ2-7, with TRBD2 as a possible D gene (7 bases). Germline V CDR1 and CDR2: SGHRS, YFSETQ. V lost 4 bases and J 0 bases, leaving 17 bases between the germline ends. The CDR3 is made up of 16 amino acids. The chain's CDR3 is CASSPRGGPYSYEQYF. For the CDR3, the DNA is TGCGCCAGCAGCCCTAGGGGGGGGCCTTACTCCTACGAGCAGTACTTC.

This clone has only a few counts. The chain joins TRBV14 to TRBJ2-7, with TRBD1 matching over 7 bases. The CDR3 sequence is 16 residues long. The V segment lost 4 bases and the J segment 6 bases; nucleotides outside the gene matches: 15. Looked up from germline, CDR1 is SGHDN and CDR2 is FVKESK. The CDR3 nucleotides read TGTGCCAGCAGCCTACGTTGGACAGGAAAAGCTAGCGAGCAGTACTTC. Translated, it gives CASSLRWTGKASEQYF.

About this clone itself: The sample holds other DNA sequences that translate to the same CDR3. The V call is TRBV19, the J call TRBJ2-6; 12 bases line up with TRBD1. The V gene's germline CDR1 is LNHDA and CDR2 SQIVND (reference sequence). J gave up 0 bases and V 1 base, and 4 bases lay outside the gene matches. The CDR3 loop spans 19 amino acids. The CDR3 region has the DNA TGTGCCAGTAGTATAGGGGACAGGGGGCTTGGCTCTGGGGCCAACGTCCTGACTTTC. Encoded protein: CASSIGDRGLGSGANVLTF.

The chain couples TRBV5-1 to TRBJ1-1, with no clear D. Germline CDR1 SGHRS, CDR2 YFSETQ. The CDR3 loop spans 15 amino acids. Trimming took 5 bases from V and 3 from J, leaving 17 bases between them. Written as DNA, the CDR3 is TGCGCCAGCAGAGTCTCGATCTTCAGGCACACTGAAGCTTTCTTT. This encodes CASRVSIFRHTEAFF.

The chain uses TRBV6-5 and TRBJ1-2, with TRBD1 identical over 9 bases. In germline, CDR1 is MNHEY, CDR2 SVGAGI. The CDR3 has 15 residues. V lost 0 bases and J lost 6; bases outside the gene matches: 5. The CDR3 nucleotides are TGTGCCAGCAGTTACTCGCGACAGGGGGTGCATGGCTACACCTTC. Encoded protein: CASSYSRQGVHGYTF.

The genes are TRBV7-2 and TRBJ1-1, with D uncertain. Germline V lookup: CDR1 SGHTA, CDR2 FQGNSA. V lost 0 bases, J lost 1 base, and 6 bases lay in between. The CDR3 consists of 14 residues. The CDR3 spells CASSLARPNTEAFF. The DNA of the CDR3 is TGTGCCAGCAGCTTAGCCAGGCCGAACACTGAAGCTTTCTTT.

This clone was recorded once. CDR3 bases: TGTGCCAGCAGCATAACGGGACAGGCCGAAGCTTTCTTT. As protein: CASSITGQAEAFF. The chain combines TRBV9 with TRBJ1-1; 8 bases match TRBD1. This CDR3 has 13 amino acids. Germline values: CDR1 SGDLS, CDR2 YYNGEE. V shed 4 bases, J shed 8 bases, and the junction held 7 bases outside the gene matches.